A selection of T cell receptor beta chains follows, all from one sample in a study of T cell responses to AZD1222 COVID-19 vaccine. TCRdb's copy holds only in-frame clones and misses some; the assay was immunoSEQ multiplex PCR. The sample shows 65,000 to 75,000 clones, 75% to 85% of them seen only once. The sample here was peripheral blood, taken on day 0 of AZD1222 vaccination. Source of these receptors: an adult in good health. Both conserved end residues are part of each CDR3. The D gene is left open where the match is weak. Clone size is shown for a subset of rows, as once, few, many or a class of expanded clone.

j_gene,v_gene,abundance,d_gene,CDR3nt,CDR3aa
TRBJ1-6,TRBV27,once,-,TGTGCCAGCAGGCGGCCCCAAGGGGAACCCCTCCACTTT,CASRRPQGEPLHF
TRBJ1-1,TRBV11-2,-,-,TGTGCCAGCAGCCTTTCCAGGAATGAAGCTTTCTTT,CASSLSRNEAFF
TRBJ2-3,TRBV30,-,-,TGTGCCTGTCGCCAGGAGCCATCCACAGATACGCAGTATTTT,CACRQEPSTDTQYF
TRBJ2-4,TRBV6-6,-,-,TGTGCCAGCAGTCCAGACAGGTCAGCCAAAAACATTCAGTACTTC,CASSPDRSAKNIQYF
TRBJ1-2,TRBV19,-,-,TGTGCCAGTATGGACCGAACGGCGGACTATGGCTACACCTTC,CASMDRTADYGYTF
TRBJ2-1,TRBV12-2,-,-,TGTGCAAGTCGCTTAGGATCAGGTGAGCAGTTCTTC,CASRLGSGEQFF
TRBJ1-3,TRBV28,medium-sized,-,TGTGCCAGCCGTAATTCGCACGGCGGGAAACATAGCTCTGGAAACACCATATATTTT,CASRNSHGGKHSSGNTIYF
TRBJ1-1,TRBV6-5,-,-,TGTGCCAGCAGGGGCGGGGACACTGAAGCTTTCTTT,CASRGGDTEAFF
TRBJ1-1,TRBV9,-,-,TGTGCCAGCAGCGGTGTAGGATTGGCTGAAGCTTTCTTT,CASSGVGLAEAFF
TRBJ1-1,TRBV6-5,-,TRBD1,TGTGCCAGCAGTTGGACAGGGGACACTGAAGCTTTCTTT,CASSWTGDTEAFF
TRBJ1-2,TRBV4-1,few,-,TGCGCCAGCAGCCCGACCGAGGGAGGGCTTGGCTACACCTTC,CASSPTEGGLGYTF
TRBJ2-7,TRBV7-6,few,TRBD1,TGTGCCAGCAGCCCGGGGACAGGGGGCGCCCCCTACAAGCAGTACTTC,CASSPGTGGAPYKQYF
TRBJ2-7,TRBV4-2,-,TRBD2,TGTGCCAGCAGCCAAGATTTAGCGGGGGCCTCCTACGAGCAGTACTTC,CASSQDLAGASYEQYF
TRBJ2-7,TRBV11-3,-,-,TGTGCCAGCGGTGATAGCTCCTACGAGCAGTACTTC,CASGDSSYEQYF
TRBJ1-6,TRBV9,-,-,TGTGCCAGCAGCCTTCAGGACAAGAATTCACCCCTCCACTTT,CASSLQDKNSPLHF
TRBJ1-4,TRBV6-6,-,-,TGTGCCAGCGGTCCAGGGGATGTTAATGAAAAACTGTTTTTT,CASGPGDVNEKLFF
TRBJ1-5,TRBV5-6,-,-,TGTGCCAGCAGCTTATCCAGGGACCGCAATCAGCCCCAGCATTTT,CASSLSRDRNQPQHF
TRBJ2-7,TRBV6-2/TRBV6-3,-,-,TGTGCCAGCAGTTATGGTGCACCATCAGATGAGCAGTACTTC,CASSYGAPSDEQYF
TRBJ2-1,TRBV4-1,once,-,TGCGCCAGCAGCCGAGATTCGGGAGGACAGGGCTACAATGAGCAGTTCTTC,CASSRDSGGQGYNEQFF
TRBJ2-1,TRBV30,few,-,TGTGCCTGGAGTGATCAAGGGTTGGGTGAGCAGTTCTTC,CAWSDQGLGEQFF
TRBJ1-5,TRBV4-2,few,-,TGTGCCAGCAGCCAAGAGGTCAGGGTTGGTAATCAGCCCCAGCATTTT,CASSQEVRVGNQPQHF
TRBJ1-6,TRBV9,-,TRBD1,TGTGCCAGCGGTGGGGGACAGGGGACGAATTCACCCCTCCACTTT,CASGGGQGTNSPLHF
TRBJ2-3,TRBV11-1,-,-,TGTGCCAGCAGCTTGGGGGGACGAACCACAGATACGCAGTATTTT,CASSLGGRTTDTQYF
TRBJ1-1,TRBV5-6,few,TRBD1,TGTGCCAGCAGCTTGGTCCGGGACAGTGAAGCTTTCTTT,CASSLVRDSEAFF
TRBJ1-4,TRBV29-1,-,-,TGCAGCGTCCAAGCGGGACAACCGGGGGAAAAACTGTTTTTT,CSVQAGQPGEKLFF
TRBJ2-5,TRBV5-5,-,TRBD1,TGTGCCAGCAGACTCCGGGACAGGGCCGAGGAGACCCAGTACTTC,CASRLRDRAEETQYF
TRBJ2-5,TRBV7-8,-,TRBD1,TGTGCCAGCAGCTTAGAGGGACAGGTTCAAGAGACCCAGTACTTC,CASSLEGQVQETQYF
TRBJ2-2,TRBV3-1/TRBV3-2,-,-,TGTGCCAGCAGCCAGGGGAGCGCCGGGGGGGAGCTGTTTTTT,CASSQGSAGGELFF
TRBJ2-1,TRBV29-1,few,-,TGCAGCGTTGCCACACCCCTCTACAATGAGCAGTTCTTC,CSVATPLYNEQFF
TRBJ2-5,TRBV7-2,-,-,TGTGCCAGCAGCTTAGAAATTCAAGAGACCCAGTACTTC,CASSLEIQETQYF
TRBJ2-7,TRBV4-1,-,TRBD2,TGCGCCAGCAGCCCAGTAGCGGGGGGGCATCGAGAGCAGTACTTC,CASSPVAGGHREQYF
TRBJ2-7,TRBV10-3,-,TRBD1,TGTGCCATCAGCCCGGGACAGGGGGCCGACGAGCAGTACTTC,CAISPGQGADEQYF
TRBJ1-4,TRBV5-1,-,-,TGCGCCAGCAGTGTGACGGGGGCTAATGAAAAACTGTTTTTT,CASSVTGANEKLFF
TRBJ2-5,TRBV4-2,-,TRBD2,TGTGCCAGCAGCCAAGGAGCGAGCGGGGGGGGACTAGAGACCCAGTACTTC,CASSQGASGGGLETQYF
TRBJ2-7,TRBV6-2/TRBV6-3,-,-,TGTGCCAGCAGTTACGACGGATACTACGAGCAGTACTTC,CASSYDGYYEQYF
TRBJ1-1,TRBV10-3,-,TRBD1,TGTGCCATCAGTCCTACCTCCGGGACAGGGGGTTGGTACACTGAAGCTTTCTTT,CAISPTSGTGGWYTEAFF
TRBJ1-2,TRBV19,-,-,TGTGCCAGTAGTATAACAGGGTCTATAGCGGGCGGCTACACCTTC,CASSITGSIAGGYTF
TRBJ1-1,TRBV10-3,-,-,TGTGCCACGTCCGTTGATGGCACTGAAGCTTTCTTT,CATSVDGTEAFF
TRBJ2-2,TRBV6-5,-,TRBD1,TGTGCCAGCAGGCCGAGGACAGGGCTCGAGCGGGAGCTGTTTTTT,CASRPRTGLERELFF
TRBJ2-3,TRBV25-1,-,-,TGTGCCAGCAGCGGGGACTTACAAACTAGCACAGATACGCAGTATTTT,CASSGDLQTSTDTQYF
TRBJ2-7,TRBV4-1,-,-,TGCGCCAGCAGCTCTCAGGGGACAACCTACGAGCAGTACTTC,CASSSQGTTYEQYF
TRBJ2-3,TRBV29-1,-,-,TGCAGCGTTAGTAGCACAGATACGCAGTATTTT,CSVSSTDTQYF
TRBJ2-7,TRBV5-1,-,-,TGCGCCAGCAGCTTGGATTTCGGTTACGAGCAGTACTTC,CASSLDFGYEQYF
TRBJ2-3,TRBV7-7,-,TRBD1,TGTGCCAGCAGCTTAGGACAGGGGGCAGATACGCAGTATTTT,CASSLGQGADTQYF
TRBJ1-2,TRBV20-1,-,-,TGCAGTGCGCAGGGAGATTATGGCTACACCTTC,CSAQGDYGYTF
TRBJ2-5,TRBV30,-,TRBD2,TGTGCCTGGAGTGCGACTAGCGGGGTGGAGACCCAGTACTTC,CAWSATSGVETQYF